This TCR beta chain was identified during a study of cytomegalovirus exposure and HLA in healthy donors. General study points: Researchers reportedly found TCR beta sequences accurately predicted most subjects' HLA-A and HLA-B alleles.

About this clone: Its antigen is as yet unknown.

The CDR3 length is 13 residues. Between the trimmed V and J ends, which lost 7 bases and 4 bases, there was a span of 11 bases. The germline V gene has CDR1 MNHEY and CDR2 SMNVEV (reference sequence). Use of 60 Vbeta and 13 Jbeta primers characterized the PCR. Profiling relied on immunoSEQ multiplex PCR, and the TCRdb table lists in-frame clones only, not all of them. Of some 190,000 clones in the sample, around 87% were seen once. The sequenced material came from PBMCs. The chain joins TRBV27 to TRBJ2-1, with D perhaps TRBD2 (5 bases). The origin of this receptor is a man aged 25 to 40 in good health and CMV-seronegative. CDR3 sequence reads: CASINTGYNEQFF. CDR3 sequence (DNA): TGTGCCAGCATTAATACGGGGTACAATGAGCAGTTCTTC.